This T cell receptor (beta chain) derives from a study of patients and donors after allogeneic stem cell transplantation. This clonotype was counted many times. MiXCR, applied by TCRdb to the RT-PCR reads, yields one record per CDR3 protein. There are about 960,000 distinct CDR3 sequences in the sample; about a sixth occur only once, and around 6% lies in the top ten. This CDR3 spans 14 amino acids. Trimming cost V 6 bases and J 5 bases, with 14 bases left between them. Sequenced: blood, either unsorted or a sorted T cell fraction (not recorded which). This clonotype originated in a human donor who was either an allogeneic HSCT recipient or a stem cell or donor lymphocyte infusion donor (not recorded which). It is not recorded whose cells these are; they may come from a transplant donor. The rearrangement uses TRBV12-3 or TRBV12-4 and TRBJ2-4; D could derive from TRBD1 or TRBD2 (5 bases each). The CDR3 nucleotides are TGTGCCAGCAGACCCGACGGGACGCAAAACATTCAGTACTTC. Amino acid sequence: CASRPDGTQNIQYF.